The source of this T cell receptor (beta chain) is a study of technical replicates of blood from a few donors. Trimming took off 2 bases at V and 6 bases at J, with 13 bases between the two ends. The CDR3 contains 14 residues. CDR1 and CDR2 from the germline V gene are KGHSH and LQKENI. Profiled with immunoSEQ multiplex PCR; TCRdb holds only in-frame clones, not every one. The profile shows more than 90,000 clones, almost 96% of them singletons. This receptor was obtained from a human donor in good health. Sequencing input: T cells isolated from PBMCs. The rearrangement joins TRBV18 to TRBJ1-2; the D gene is possibly TRBD1 (5 bases). The CDR3 is CASSPNIPRDGYTF. Written as DNA, the CDR3 is TGTGCCAGCTCACCAAACATACCCAGGGATGGCTACACCTTC.